These 15 T cell receptor beta chains came from one sample sequenced in a study of technical replicates of blood from a few donors. The table came from immunoSEQ multiplex PCR; TCRdb's copy has only in-frame clones and leaves some out. The sample includes about 14,000 clones, less than 90% seen only once; the top ten take under 15%. Sequenced material: PBMCs. The receptors derive from a human donor in good health.

The chain uses TRBV6-1 and TRBJ2-1, with 9 bases matching TRBD2. CDR3 length: 16 amino acids. V lost 3 bases and J lost 4; bases outside the gene matches: 7. Germline V lookup: CDR1 MNHNS, CDR2 SASEGT. CDR3 nucleotide sequence: TGTGCCAGCAGTGATGGGCGGGAGGGCCCTTACAATGAGCAGTTCTTC. Its protein is CASSDGREGPYNEQFF.

The J gene is TRBJ2-7, the V gene TRBV28; 7 bases map to TRBD2. Per the germline V gene, CDR1 is MDHEN and CDR2 is SYDVKM. V lost 5 bases, J lost 7 bases, and 8 bases stayed unmatched. The CDR3 totals 13 residues. For the CDR3, the DNA is TGTGCCAGCAGTCCACCCGGGGGGAGGGAGCAGTACTTC. Translated, it gives CASSPPGGREQYF. The whole variable domain, filled in from reference TRBV28 and TRBJ2-7, reads DVKVTQSSRYLVKRTGEKVFLECVQDMDHENMFWYRQDPGLGLRLIYFSYDVKMKEKGDIPEGYSVSREKKERFSLILESASTNQTSMYLCASSPPGGREQYFGPGTRLTVT.

V usage is TRBV6-6 and J usage is TRBJ2-7; 8 bases agree with TRBD1. V was pared by 10 bases and J by 3 bases, with 2 bases of the junction left unmatched. The CDR3 is 11 residues long. Germline values: CDR1 MNHNY, CDR2 SVGAGI (reference sequence). CDR3 region: CATTGGYEQYF. CDR3 DNA sequence: TGTGCCACCACAGGGGGCTACGAGCAGTACTTC.

As DNA, the CDR3 is TGTGCCAGCAGTTTACTCACCAACAGGGTGCTAGCGGGGATTGAAGAGCAGTACTTC. Translated: CASSLLTNRVLAGIEEQYF. This chain uses TRBV27 with TRBJ2-7, with TRBD2 matching 9 bases. The CDR3 totals 19 residues. Germline lookup yields CDR1 MNHEY and CDR2 SMNVEV (reference sequence). V gave up 2 bases and J gave up 7 bases; unmatched junction bases: 21.

The chain is built from TRBV30 and TRBJ2-3; 7 nucleotides align to TRBD2. Germline trimming cut 2 bases from V and 2 bases from J; bases unmatched to any gene: 19. Germline-derived CDR1 and CDR2 are GTSNPN and SVGIG (reference sequence). This CDR3 comprises 19 residues. Written as DNA, the CDR3 is TGTGCCTGGAGTCGGGGGAGGGGAGTGGGTTGGAGAGACACAGATACGCAGTATTTT. It encodes CAWSRGRGVGWRDTDTQYF. Full variable domain (missing parts from reference TRBV30 and TRBJ2-3): SQTIHQWPATLVQPVGSPLSLECTVEGTSNPNLYWYRQAAGRGLQLLFYSVGIGQISSEVPQNLSASRPQDRQFILSSKKLLLSDSGFYLCAWSRGRGVGWRDTDTQYFGPGTRLTVL.

The J gene is TRBJ2-5, the V gene TRBV10-1, with a tentative D call TRBD2 (6 bases). This CDR3 spans 14 amino acids. The V gene's germline CDR1 is WNHNN and CDR2 SYGVQD (reference sequence). V was cut by 2 bases and J by 3 bases, with 10 bases left in between. The CDR3 coding sequence is TGCGCCAGCAGTGAGAGTAGCGGAAAAGAGACCCAGTACTTC. Its protein product is CASSESSGKETQYF.

The chain carries TRBV15 and TRBJ2-4; 8 bases line up with TRBD1. The CDR3 runs to 14 residues. CDR1 LNHNV and CDR2 YYDKDF come from the germline V gene (reference sequence). V trimming: 4 bases; J trimming: 4 bases; junction bases outside the gene matches: 3. The CDR3 DNA reads as TGTGCCACCAGCATAGGGGACAGGAAAAACATTCAGTACTTC. This gives the protein CATSIGDRKNIQYF.

V is TRBV7-9 and J is TRBJ1-5; D not certain. The V end was cut by 3 bases, the J end by 2 bases, with 11 bases between. Germline V gene sequence: CDR1 SEHNR, CDR2 FQNEAQ (reference sequence). The CDR3 runs to 15 residues. CDR3 nucleotide sequence: TGTGCCAGCAGCTTGGGAGACGGAGGCAATCAGCCCCAGCATTTT. Translation: CASSLGDGGNQPQHF.

This chain uses TRBV23-1 with TRBJ1-2; the match to TRBD1 covers 12 bases. TRBV23-1 is flagged as an ORF with uncertain function. The CDR3 runs to 15 residues. V was pared by 4 bases and J by 11 bases, with 11 bases of the junction left unmatched. In DNA form, the CDR3 reads TGCGCCAGCAGTCCCTTTATCCGGGACAGGGGGCGGTACACCTTC. This gives the protein CASSPFIRDRGRYTF.

This chain connects TRBV13 to TRBJ2-2; 8 nucleotides agree with TRBD2. Trimming took 5 bases from V and 2 from J; bases not matched to a gene: 7. This CDR3 comprises 16 residues. Germline V lookup: CDR1 PRHDT, CDR2 FYEKMQ (reference sequence). The CDR3 sequence: CASSLEAGVNTGELFF. DNA for the CDR3: TGTGCCAGCAGCCTAGAAGCGGGAGTAAACACCGGGGAGCTGTTTTTT.

This clone was seen once. The CDR3 sequence is CAWSQKVAETQYF. CDR3 nucleotide sequence: TGTGCCTGGAGTCAGAAGGTAGCCGAGACCCAGTACTTC. The chain employs TRBV30 and TRBJ2-5; D is unresolved. Between the trimmed V and J ends, which lost 2 bases and 5 bases, there was a span of 12 bases. The germline V gene has CDR1 GTSNPN and CDR2 SVGIG (reference sequence). This CDR3 region has 13 residues. The full variable domain, with the rest looked up from reference TRBV30 and TRBJ2-5, is SQTIHQWPATLVQPVGSPLSLECTVEGTSNPNLYWYRQAAGRGLQLLFYSVGIGQISSEVPQNLSASRPQDRQFILSSKKLLLSDSGFYLCAWSQKVAETQYFGPGTRLLVL.

The J gene is TRBJ1-1, the V gene TRBV7-2; 8 bases match TRBD1. This CDR3 is 15 amino acids long. V dropped 4 bases and J dropped 10; count of bases not matched to a gene: 14. Germline V gene sequence: CDR1 SGHTA, CDR2 FQGNSA. CDR3 sequence (DNA): TGTGCCAGCAGCTCTAGACAGGGGCGTATAGTGAGAGCTTTCTTT. Its protein is CASSSRQGRIVRAFF. The full variable domain, rest sourced from reference TRBV7-2 and TRBJ1-1, is GAGVSQSPSNKVTEKGKDVELRCDPISGHTALYWYRQSLGQGLEFLIYFQGNSAPDKSGLPSDRFSAERTGGSVSTLTIQRTQQEDSAVYLCASSSRQGRIVRAFFGQGTRLTVV.

This clone was counted only a few times. The gene calls are TRBV10-1 and TRBJ1-1, with no clear D. The CDR3 contains 14 residues. Germline V gene data show CDR1 as WNHNN and CDR2 as SYGVQD (reference sequence). V was pared by 0 bases and J by 2 bases, with 7 bases between. CDR3 nucleotide sequence: TGCGCCAGCAGTGAGTCATGGCCAAACACTGAAGCTTTCTTT. Amino acid sequence: CASSESWPNTEAFF.

V and J are TRBV7-9 and TRBJ2-2, with D possibly being TRBD1 (6 bases). The V gene lost 5 bases and the J gene lost 6 bases, with 13 bases spanning the gap. Looked up from germline, CDR1 is SEHNR and CDR2 is FQNEAQ (reference sequence). CDR3 length equals 14 residues. The CDR3 DNA follows: TGTGCCAGCAGCGTAACAGGGAATCCCGGGGAGCTGTTTTTT. This translates into CASSVTGNPGELFF.

This clone was seen once. The chain has TRBV7-7 and TRBJ2-7; 7 bases line up with TRBD1. The CDR3 totals 13 residues. Unmatched junction bases numbered 2, after V lost 6 bases and J lost 0 bases. Germline lookup yields CDR1 SSHAT and CDR2 FNYEAQ (reference sequence). The CDR3 region is CASSPGGSYEQYF. For the CDR3, the DNA is TGTGCCAGCAGTCCAGGGGGCTCCTACGAGCAGTACTTC.